This T cell receptor (beta chain) was sequenced during a study of T cells after yellow fever vaccination. Turning to the study itself: Preparing low-cell-number fractions relied on SMART-Seq v4 Ultra Low Input.

With 6 bases removed from V and 7 bases from J, the gap between germline ends came to 6 bases. Germline V gene data show CDR1 as MNHNY and CDR2 as SVGAGI (reference sequence). The CDR3 covers 10 residues. TCRdb re-called the 5' RACE reads through MiXCR, storing one row per CDR3 protein. Counted here are hundreds of thousands of distinct CDR3 sequences, 8.7% occurring once; the ten biggest clones make up 3% to 3.5%. This clonotype has only a few counts. The clonotype comes from a young man who received the YFV17D yellow fever vaccine. The genes are TRBV6-6 and TRBJ2-5; no clear D gene. Source: CD4+ T cells sorted from PBMCs, taken 5 days after the yellow fever booster vaccination. This CDR3 is CASSRTTQYF. DNA of the CDR3: TGTGCCAGCAGCCGAACGACCCAGTACTTC.